Described below is a single TCR beta chain sequence and its context. With the 5' RACE reads reprocessed, TCRdb shows one record per CDR3 protein and no DNA. This sample contains about 170,000 distinct CDR3 sequences. CDR1 is SGHRS and CDR2 is YFSETQ in the germline V gene. This CDR3 spans 15 amino acids. The sample is drawn from a study of T cells expressing NK-cell markers. Sequenced: blood T cells: a sorted CD56 or NKG2C T cell subset, CD4+ or CD8+ T cells, or bulk PBMC T cells (not recorded which). The receptor's source is a man aged 18-75 years in good health. The chain combines TRBV5-1 with TRBJ2-3; TCRdb picks TRBD2, but there is no DNA to check that call. The CDR3 reads CASNPTRGVPDTQYF.